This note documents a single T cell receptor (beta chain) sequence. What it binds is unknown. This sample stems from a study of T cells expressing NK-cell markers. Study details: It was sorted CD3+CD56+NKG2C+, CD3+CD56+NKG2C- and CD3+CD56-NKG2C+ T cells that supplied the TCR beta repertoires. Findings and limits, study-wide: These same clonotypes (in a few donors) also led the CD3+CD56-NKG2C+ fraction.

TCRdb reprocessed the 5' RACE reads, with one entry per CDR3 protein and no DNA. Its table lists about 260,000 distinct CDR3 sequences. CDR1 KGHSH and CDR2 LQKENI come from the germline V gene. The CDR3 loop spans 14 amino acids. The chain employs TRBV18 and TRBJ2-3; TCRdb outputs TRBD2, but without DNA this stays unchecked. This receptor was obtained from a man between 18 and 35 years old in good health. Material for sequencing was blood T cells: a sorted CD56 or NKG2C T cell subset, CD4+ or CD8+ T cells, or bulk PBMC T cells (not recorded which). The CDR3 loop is CASSPREEENTQYF.